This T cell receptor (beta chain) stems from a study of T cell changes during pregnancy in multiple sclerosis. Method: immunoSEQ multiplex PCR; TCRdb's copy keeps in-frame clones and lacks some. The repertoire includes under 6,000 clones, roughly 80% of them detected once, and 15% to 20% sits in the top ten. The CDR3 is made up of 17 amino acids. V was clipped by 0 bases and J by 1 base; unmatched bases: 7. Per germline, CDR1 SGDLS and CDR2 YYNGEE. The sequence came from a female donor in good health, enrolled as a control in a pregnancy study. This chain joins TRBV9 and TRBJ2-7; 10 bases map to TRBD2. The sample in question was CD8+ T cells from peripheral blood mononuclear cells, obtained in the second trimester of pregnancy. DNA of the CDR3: TGTGCCAGCAGCGTAGAACCCAGCGGGGGGGGATCCTACGAGCAGTACTTC. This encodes CASSVEPSGGGSYEQYF. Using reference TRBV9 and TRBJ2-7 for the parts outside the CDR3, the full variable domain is DSGVTQTPKHLITATGQRVTLRCSPRSGDLSVYWYQQSLDQGLQFLIQYYNGEERAKGNILERFSAQQFPDLHSELNLSSLELGDSALYFCASSVEPSGGGSYEQYFGPGTRLTVT.